This T cell receptor beta chain was profiled in a study of identical twins. Study-wide points: In cord blood, abundant beta clonotypes had fewer insertions; memory showed no trend.

MiXCR, run by TCRdb on the 5' RACE reads, gives a single entry per CDR3 protein. Of some 500,000 distinct CDR3 sequences listed, 7.5% to 10% are singletons. Germline CDR1 and CDR2: MNHEY and SVGEGT. The CDR3 sequence is 13 residues long. V dropped 9 bases and J dropped 12 bases, with 21 bases sitting between them. This clonotype was seen at least ten times. Its antigen is not known. These data also formed part of another study, on yellow fever vaccine responses in identical twins.

Material for sequencing was PBMCs. The V call is TRBV6-2 or TRBV6-3, the J call TRBJ2-1, with D uncertain. The TCR comes from a woman younger than 35 in good health. CDR3 region: CASALESGTSQFF. CDR3 sequence (DNA): TGTGCCAGTGCGCTGGAATCGGGTACATCGCAGTTCTTC.